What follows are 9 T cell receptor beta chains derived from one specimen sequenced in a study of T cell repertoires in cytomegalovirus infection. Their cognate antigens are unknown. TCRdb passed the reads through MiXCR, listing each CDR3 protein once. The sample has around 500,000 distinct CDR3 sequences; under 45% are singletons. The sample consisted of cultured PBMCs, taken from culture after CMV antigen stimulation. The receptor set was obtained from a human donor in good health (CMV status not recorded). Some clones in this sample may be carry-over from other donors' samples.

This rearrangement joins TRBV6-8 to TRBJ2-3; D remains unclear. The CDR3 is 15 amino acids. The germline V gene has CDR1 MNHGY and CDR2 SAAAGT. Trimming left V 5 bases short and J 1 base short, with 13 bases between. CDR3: CASSTETLGTDTQYF. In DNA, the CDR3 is TGTGCCAGCAGTACGGAGACTCTGGGCACAGATACGCAGTATTTT.

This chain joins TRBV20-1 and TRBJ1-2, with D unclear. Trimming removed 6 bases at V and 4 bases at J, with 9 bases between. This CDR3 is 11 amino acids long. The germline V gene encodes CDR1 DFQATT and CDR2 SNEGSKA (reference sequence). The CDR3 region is CSAKGPYGYTF. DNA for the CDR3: TGCAGTGCCAAAGGACCCTATGGCTACACCTTC.

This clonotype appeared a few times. The chain's CDR3 is CASSPLAGSDTQYF. The CDR3 coding sequence is TGTGCCAGCAGCCCCCTAGCGGGATCAGATACGCAGTATTTT. J is TRBJ2-3 and V is TRBV5-4, with 9 bases matching TRBD2. Germline assignment: CDR1 SGHNT and CDR2 YYREEE (reference sequence). This CDR3 region has 14 residues. V shed 4 bases, J shed 4 bases, and the junction held 4 bases outside the gene matches.

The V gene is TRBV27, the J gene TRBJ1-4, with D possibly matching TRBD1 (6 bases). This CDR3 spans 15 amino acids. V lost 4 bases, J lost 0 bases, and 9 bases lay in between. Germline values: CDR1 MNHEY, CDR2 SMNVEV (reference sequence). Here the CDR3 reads CASSSGDATNEKLFF. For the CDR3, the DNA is TGTGCCAGCAGTTCAGGGGATGCAACTAATGAAAAACTGTTTTTT.

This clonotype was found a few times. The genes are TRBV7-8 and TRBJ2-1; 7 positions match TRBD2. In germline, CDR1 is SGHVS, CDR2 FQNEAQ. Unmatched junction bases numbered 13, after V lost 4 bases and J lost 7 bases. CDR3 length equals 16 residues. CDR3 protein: CASSSTFGLVSNEQFF. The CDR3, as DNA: TGTGCCAGCAGCTCCACCTTCGGACTAGTTAGTAATGAGCAGTTCTTC.

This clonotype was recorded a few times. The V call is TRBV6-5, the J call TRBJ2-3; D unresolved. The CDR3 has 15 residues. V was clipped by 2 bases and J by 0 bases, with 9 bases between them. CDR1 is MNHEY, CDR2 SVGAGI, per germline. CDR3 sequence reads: CASSYGSPSTDTQYF. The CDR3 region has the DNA TGTGCCAGCAGTTACGGCAGTCCTAGCACAGATACGCAGTATTTT.

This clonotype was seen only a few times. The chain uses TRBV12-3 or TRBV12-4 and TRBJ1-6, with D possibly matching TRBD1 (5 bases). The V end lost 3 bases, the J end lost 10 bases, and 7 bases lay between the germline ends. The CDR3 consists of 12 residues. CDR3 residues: CASSFGGSPLHF. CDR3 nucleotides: TGTGCCAGCAGTTTTGGGGGGTCACCCCTCCACTTT.

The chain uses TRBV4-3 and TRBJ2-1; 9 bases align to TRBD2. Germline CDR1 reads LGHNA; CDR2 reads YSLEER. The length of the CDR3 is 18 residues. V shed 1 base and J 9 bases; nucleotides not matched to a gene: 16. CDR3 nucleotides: TGCGCCAGCAGCCAAGTCGGATCAGCGGGAGGTCCGGGGGGTGAGCAGTTCTTC. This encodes CASSQVGSAGGPGGEQFF.

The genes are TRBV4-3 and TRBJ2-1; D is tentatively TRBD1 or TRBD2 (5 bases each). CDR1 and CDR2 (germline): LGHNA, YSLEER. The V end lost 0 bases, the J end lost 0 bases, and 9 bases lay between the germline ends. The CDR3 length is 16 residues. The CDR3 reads CASSQEGRASYNEQFF. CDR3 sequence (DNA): TGCGCCAGCAGCCAAGAGGGGCGGGCCTCCTACAATGAGCAGTTCTTC.